Listed below are T cell receptor beta chains from one sample, sequenced in a study of cytomegalovirus exposure and HLA in healthy donors. Assay used: immunoSEQ multiplex PCR; TCRdb lists only in-frame clones, some missing. The table has fewer than 250,000 clones, approximately 82% seen once. The sample comprised PBMCs. These receptors came from a man aged 40-49 years in good health and CMV-seropositive. Both conserved end residues are part of each CDR3. D genes are given only for firm matches. Part of the rows lack a size; the others show once, few, many or a class for expanded clones.

size | D | J | V | DNA | CDR3
. | TRBD1 | TRBJ2-7 | TRBV28 | TGTGCCAGCAGTTTAACCGGGACAGGGCAGCACGAGCAGTACTTC | CASSLTGTGQHEQYF
. | . | TRBJ1-5 | TRBV9 | TGTGCCAGCAGCTCCGGACTAGATCAGCCCCAGCATTTT | CASSSGLDQPQHF
. | . | TRBJ2-7 | TRBV6-1 | TGTGCCAGCTACGGGAGCTCTTACGAGCAGTACTTC | CASYGSSYEQYF
. | . | TRBJ2-3 | TRBV30 | TGTGCCTGGAGCCAGACACTAGAGGGTACGCAGTATTTT | CAWSQTLEGTQYF
. | TRBD1 | TRBJ1-1 | TRBV30 | TGTGCCTGGGGAGGGACAGGGTCGAACACTGAAGCTTTCTTT | CAWGGTGSNTEAFF
. | TRBD1 | TRBJ1-2 | TRBV27 | TGTGCCAGCAGTTTAGCCGGACAGGTAGTTGAGGGCTACACCTTC | CASSLAGQVVEGYTF
. | . | TRBJ2-7 | TRBV5-1 | TGCGCCAGCAGCCCGGACAACTCCTACGAGCAGTACTTC | CASSPDNSYEQYF
. | . | TRBJ2-7 | TRBV15 | TGTGCCACCAGCAGAGATGCGGGGGCGATCTACGAGCAGTACTTC | CATSRDAGAIYEQYF
once | TRBD2 | TRBJ2-2 | TRBV5-7 | TGTGCCAGCAGCCCAGGGACTAGCGACCCCAACACCGGGGAGCTGTTTTTT | CASSPGTSDPNTGELFF
. | TRBD1 | TRBJ2-5 | TRBV7-2 | TGTGCCAGCAGCTTAGCGCTACAGGGGGCTCTTCCTTCTGGGCAAGAGACCCAGTACTTC | CASSLALQGALPSGQETQYF